This TCR beta chain appears in the sequencing data of a study of T cell responses to AZD1222 COVID-19 vaccine. Study observations and caveats: Scientists sampled the repertoires only once the peak T cell response had passed. Seropositive AZD1222 recipients at baseline numbered only five or six.

Sequencing used immunoSEQ multiplex PCR; TCRdb keeps in-frame clones, though not all of them. The table includes tens of thousands of clones, roughly nine tenths detected once. In regard to this clone: Its antigen is not known.

The CDR3 contains 18 residues. V lost 6 bases and J lost 4, with 26 bases in between. Germline CDR1 is SGHKS and CDR2 is YYEKEE (reference sequence). The starting material was peripheral blood, obtained 28 days after the second AZD1222 dose. This clonotype originated in an adult who received the AZD1222 COVID-19 vaccine. The chain carries TRBV5-5 and TRBJ2-1, with D perhaps TRBD2 (6 bases). The CDR3 is CASTNLWGVGGDYNEQFF. The CDR3 nucleotides read TGTGCCAGCACTAATCTGTGGGGGGTTGGCGGAGATTACAATGAGCAGTTCTTC.